Given below is one T cell receptor (beta chain) in context. No antigen is known for it. PCR was performed a second time for about 6 to 11 cycles using a sample-barcoded 5' primer and a J-beta primer mix. One entry per CDR3 protein results from TCRdb running MiXCR on the 5' RACE reads. The top ten hold approximately 3.7% of the sample, which has more than 450,000 distinct CDR3 sequences, over 25% seen once. The sample belongs to a study of blood T cells in healthy people across ages. Study-level points and caveats: It was held that diversity estimates obtained from one million T cells represented underestimates. Without sorted subsets, naive and antigen-experienced compartments could not be conclusively compared.

Germline-derived CDR1 and CDR2 are SGHRS and YFSETQ. This CDR3 has 15 residues. V was shortened by 4 bases and J by 4 bases, with 17 bases between the two germline ends. Separately, the same data were catalogued under a study of T cells of mothers and their children. As reported in that work: Not a single persistent microchimeric T cell clone was detected.

The chain uses TRBV5-1 and TRBJ2-5; D possibly corresponds to TRBD1 (5 bases). Input material: blood. This sequence originates from a boy between 2 and 15 years old in good health. CDR3 bases: TGCGCCAGCAGCACCTACTTAGGGGCCCTAGAGACCCAGTACTTC. Translating it yields CASSTYLGALETQYF.